A single sample is the source of the 15 T cell receptor beta chains below, sequenced in a study of blood T cell repertoires in COVID-19. Data came from immunoSEQ multiplex PCR; TCRdb stores just in-frame clones and leaves some out. The table shows roughly 180,000 clones, with approximately 83% occurring only once. Sequenced: PBMCs or T cells enriched from blood (not recorded which). The receptors originated from a woman aged 55-70 years who had recovered from COVID-19.

The V and J genes are TRBV19 and TRBJ1-2; D is uncertain. The CDR3 is made up of 12 amino acids. The germline V and J ends were trimmed by 1 base and 5 bases, with 5 bases remaining between them. Germline assignment: CDR1 LNHDA and CDR2 SQIVND (reference sequence). The CDR3: CASSIGRYGYTF. In DNA form, the CDR3 reads TGTGCCAGTAGTATAGGGCGGTATGGCTACACCTTC. Full variable domain (outside the CDR3, taken from reference TRBV19 and TRBJ1-2): DGGITQSPKYLFRKEGQNVTLSCEQNLNHDAMYWYRQDPGQGLRLIYYSQIVNDFQKGDIAEGYSVSREKKESFPLTVTSAQKNPTAFYLCASSIGRYGYTFGSGTRLTVV.

This chain connects TRBV6-2 or TRBV6-3 to TRBJ1-2; possibly TRBD1 for D (5 bases). V shed 5 bases and J shed 7 bases, with 14 bases lying between them. Germline values: CDR1 MNHEY, CDR2 SVGEGT. The length of the CDR3 is 13 residues. The CDR3 here is CASSTGSRGGYTF. CDR3 coding DNA: TGTGCCAGCAGTACAGGATCCCGAGGTGGCTACACCTTC.

V and J are TRBV28 and TRBJ1-3; D is unresolved. Germline V gene sequence: CDR1 MDHEN, CDR2 SYDVKM. Trimming cost V 7 bases and J 4 bases, with 11 bases left between them. The CDR3 runs to 13 residues. CDR3 DNA sequence: TGTGCCAGCATCTTGCCCGGGGGAAACACCATATATTTT. Its translation is CASILPGGNTIYF.

The chain is built from TRBV28 and TRBJ1-1; D uncertain. The germline V gene has CDR1 MDHEN and CDR2 SYDVKM. Deletions cut 6 bases from V and 7 bases from J, with 12 bases between. The CDR3 sequence is 12 residues long. This CDR3 reads CASRAPGGEAFF. The CDR3 DNA sequence: TGTGCCAGCAGGGCCCCCGGCGGTGAAGCTTTCTTT.

The rearrangement uses TRBV28 and TRBJ1-1; no definite D call. V was pared by 4 bases and J by 6 bases, with 12 bases between. The CDR3 runs 13 residues. The germline V gene has CDR1 MDHEN and CDR2 SYDVKM. CDR3 amino acids: CASSSPPVAEAFF. The CDR3 DNA sequence: TGTGCCAGCAGTTCACCCCCGGTCGCTGAAGCTTTCTTT.

This clone occurred a few times. The rearrangement links TRBV5-1 to TRBJ1-1; 7 nucleotides line up with TRBD1. Per germline, CDR1 SGHRS and CDR2 YFSETQ. Trimming took 0 bases from V and 3 from J; bases not matched to a gene: 8. The CDR3 spans 16 residues. Written as DNA, the CDR3 is TGCGCCAGCAGCTTGGACATGACAGGGTTTGACACTGAAGCTTTCTTT. Its translation: CASSLDMTGFDTEAFF.

The gene calls are TRBV7-9 and TRBJ1-2, with D possibly matching TRBD1 (5 bases). The CDR3 has 16 amino acids. In germline, CDR1 is SEHNR, CDR2 FQNEAQ (reference sequence). V lost 1 base, J lost 4 bases, and 16 bases lay in between. The CDR3 DNA is TGTGCCAGCAGCTTAGGAGGGGCTGGAGGGGTCTATGGCTACACCTTC. This translates into CASSLGGAGGVYGYTF.

This rearrangement joins TRBV27 to TRBJ2-2, with TRBD1 as a possible D gene (6 bases). Looked up from germline, CDR1 is MNHEY and CDR2 is SMNVEV (reference sequence). This CDR3 contains 17 residues. The V and J ends lost 6 bases and 4 bases respectively, with 21 bases between them. The CDR3 here is CASRSGQGPYSTGELFF. The CDR3 DNA sequence: TGTGCCAGCAGGTCGGGGCAGGGGCCCTATAGCACCGGGGAGCTGTTTTTT.

The V gene is TRBV6-1, the J gene TRBJ1-2, with D tentatively TRBD1 (6 bases). This CDR3 has 15 amino acids. V was cut by 2 bases and J by 2 bases, with 12 bases left in between. The germline V gene has CDR1 MNHNS and CDR2 SASEGT. CDR3 sequence: CASSERWGQNYGYTF. CDR3 sequence (DNA): TGTGCCAGCAGTGAACGTTGGGGGCAGAACTATGGCTACACCTTC.

This clone was counted only a few times. The chain couples TRBV6-5 to TRBJ1-1; D may be TRBD1 (5 bases). Germline loops: CDR1 MNHEY, CDR2 SVGAGI. V dropped 5 bases and J dropped 5 bases, with 12 bases sitting between them. This CDR3 comprises 13 residues. The CDR3: CASSLQGETEAFF. Here the CDR3 DNA reads TGTGCCAGCAGTCTCCAGGGCGAGACTGAAGCTTTCTTT.

The rearrangement links TRBV5-4 to TRBJ1-1; D is ambiguous. Germline loops: CDR1 SGHNT, CDR2 YYREEE (reference sequence). Trimming took 0 bases from V and 2 from J, leaving 8 bases between them. The CDR3 runs 14 residues. CDR3 in DNA: TGTGCCAGCAGCTTGGGGGGAGCAAACACTGAAGCTTTCTTT. Translating it yields CASSLGGANTEAFF.

This rearrangement joins TRBV7-7 to TRBJ2-2; tentative D call: TRBD2 (6 bases). Germline CDR1 is SSHAT and CDR2 is FNYEAQ (reference sequence). Trimming took off 5 bases at V and 4 bases at J, with 14 bases between the two ends. The CDR3 has 15 amino acids. The CDR3: CASSPQGLSTGELFF. The CDR3 region has the DNA TGTGCCAGCAGCCCCCAGGGACTTTCCACCGGGGAGCTGTTTTTT.

The chain carries TRBV28 and TRBJ1-3; 7 nucleotides agree with TRBD1. The CDR3 has 16 residues. Germline CDR1 MDHEN, CDR2 SYDVKM. J was trimmed by 1 base and V by 9 bases; bases with no gene match: 12. The CDR3 spells CASSNGQALSGNTIYF. In DNA, the CDR3 is TGTGCCAGTTCGAACGGACAGGCTTTATCTGGAAACACCATATATTTT.

This chain links TRBV7-3 with TRBJ2-5; D gene ambiguous. Germline values: CDR1 SGHTA, CDR2 FQGTGA. This CDR3 region has 13 residues. V was clipped by 3 bases and J by 4 bases, with 9 bases between them. The chain's CDR3 is CASSLGSAETQYF. CDR3 nucleotides: TGTGCCAGCAGCTTGGGCTCCGCAGAGACCCAGTACTTC.

This clone was counted only a few times. The chain has TRBV7-8 and TRBJ1-2, with a tentative D call TRBD1 (6 bases). The V end lost 3 bases, the J end lost 0 bases, and 11 bases lay between the germline ends. In germline, CDR1 is SGHVS, CDR2 FQNEAQ. This CDR3 is 15 amino acids long. The chain's CDR3 is CASSFGTPANYGYTF. The CDR3 region has the DNA TGTGCCAGCAGCTTCGGGACACCAGCTAACTATGGCTACACCTTC.